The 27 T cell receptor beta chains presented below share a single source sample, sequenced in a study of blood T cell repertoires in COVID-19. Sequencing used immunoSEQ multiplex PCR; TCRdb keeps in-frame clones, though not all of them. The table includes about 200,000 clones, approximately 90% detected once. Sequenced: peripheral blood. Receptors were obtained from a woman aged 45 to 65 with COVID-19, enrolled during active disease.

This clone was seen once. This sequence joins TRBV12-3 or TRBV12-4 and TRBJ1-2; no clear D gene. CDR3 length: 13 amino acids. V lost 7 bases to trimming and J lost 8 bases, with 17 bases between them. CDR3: CASTLPGYGGYTF. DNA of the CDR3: TGTGCCAGCACCCTACCGGGGTATGGAGGCTACACCTTC.

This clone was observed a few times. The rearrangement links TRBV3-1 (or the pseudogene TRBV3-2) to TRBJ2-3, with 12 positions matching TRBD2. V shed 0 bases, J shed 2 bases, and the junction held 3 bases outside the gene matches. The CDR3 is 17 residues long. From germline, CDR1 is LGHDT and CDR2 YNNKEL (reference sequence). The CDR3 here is CASSQERTSGVTDTQYF. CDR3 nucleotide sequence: TGTGCCAGCAGCCAAGAACGGACTAGCGGGGTCACAGATACGCAGTATTTT.

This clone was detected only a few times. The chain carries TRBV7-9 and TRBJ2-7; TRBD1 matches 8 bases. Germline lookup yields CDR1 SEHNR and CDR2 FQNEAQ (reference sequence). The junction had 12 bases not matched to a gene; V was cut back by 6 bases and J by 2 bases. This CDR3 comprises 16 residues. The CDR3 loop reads CASSLYPGTGTYEQYF. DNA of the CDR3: TGTGCCAGCAGTTTGTACCCCGGGACAGGCACCTACGAGCAGTACTTC.

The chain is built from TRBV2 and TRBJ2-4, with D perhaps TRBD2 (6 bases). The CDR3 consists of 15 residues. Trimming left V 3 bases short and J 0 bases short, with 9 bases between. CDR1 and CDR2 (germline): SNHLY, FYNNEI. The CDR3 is CASSEVGLAKNIQYF. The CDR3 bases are TGTGCCAGCAGTGAGGTGGGACTAGCCAAAAACATTCAGTACTTC. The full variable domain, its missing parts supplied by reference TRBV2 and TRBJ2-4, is EPEVTQTPSHQVTQMGQEVILRCVPISNHLYFYWYRQILGQKVEFLVSFYNNEISEKSEIFDDQFSVERPDGSNFTLKIRSTKLEDSAMYFCASSEVGLAKNIQYFGAGTRLSVL.

The CDR3 coding sequence is TGTGCCAGCAGCCAAGATTTTACGGATGAGCAGTTCTTC. It is translated as CASSQDFTDEQFF. This chain connects TRBV4-2 to TRBJ2-1, with D unclear. Germline V gene data show CDR1 as LGHNA and CDR2 as YNFKEQ. This CDR3 is built from 13 residues. With 0 bases removed from V and 8 bases from J, the gap between germline ends came to 8 bases.

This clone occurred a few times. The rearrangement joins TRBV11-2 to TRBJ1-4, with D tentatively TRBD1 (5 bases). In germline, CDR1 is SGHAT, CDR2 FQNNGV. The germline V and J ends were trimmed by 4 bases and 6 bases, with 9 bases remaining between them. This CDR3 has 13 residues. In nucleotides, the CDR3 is TGTGCCAGCAGCTGGGGGGGATATGAAAAACTGTTTTTT. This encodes CASSWGGYEKLFF.

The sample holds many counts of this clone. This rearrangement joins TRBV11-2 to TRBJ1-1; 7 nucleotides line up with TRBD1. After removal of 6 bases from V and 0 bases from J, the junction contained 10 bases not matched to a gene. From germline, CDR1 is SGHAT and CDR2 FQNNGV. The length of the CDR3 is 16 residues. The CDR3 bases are TGTGCCAGCAGGCAAACCGGGACAGTTTTGAACACTGAAGCTTTCTTT. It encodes CASRQTGTVLNTEAFF.

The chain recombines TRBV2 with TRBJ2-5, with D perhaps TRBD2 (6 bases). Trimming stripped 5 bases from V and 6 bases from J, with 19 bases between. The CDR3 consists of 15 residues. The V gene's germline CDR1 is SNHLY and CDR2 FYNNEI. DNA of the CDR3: TGTGCCAGCAGTTACCCGCTCGGGACTGGAAAGACCCAGTACTTC. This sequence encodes CASSYPLGTGKTQYF.

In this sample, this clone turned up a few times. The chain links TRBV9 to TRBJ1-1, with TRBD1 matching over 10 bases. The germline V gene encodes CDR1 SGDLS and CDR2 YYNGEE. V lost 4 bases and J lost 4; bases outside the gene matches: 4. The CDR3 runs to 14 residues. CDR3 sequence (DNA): TGTGCCAGCAGCCTAGGGACAGGGGCCACTGAAGCTTTCTTT. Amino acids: CASSLGTGATEAFF.

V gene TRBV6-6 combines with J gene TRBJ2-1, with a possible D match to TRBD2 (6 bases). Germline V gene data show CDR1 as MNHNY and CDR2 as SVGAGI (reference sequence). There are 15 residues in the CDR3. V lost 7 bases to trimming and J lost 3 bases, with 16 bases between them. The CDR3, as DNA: TGTGCCAGCAACGGGGCGGGATATGGCTACAATGAGCAGTTCTTC. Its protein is CASNGAGYGYNEQFF.

The CDR3 nucleotides are TGTGCCATCAGTGTCATGGGGCGCGGCTATGGCTACACCTTC. Its protein is CAISVMGRGYGYTF. The rearrangement links TRBV10-3 to TRBJ1-2; weak D call: TRBD1 (5 bases). V lost 4 bases to trimming and J lost 4 bases, with 13 bases between them. CDR3 size: 14 residues. Germline V gives CDR1 ENHRY, CDR2 SYGVKD.

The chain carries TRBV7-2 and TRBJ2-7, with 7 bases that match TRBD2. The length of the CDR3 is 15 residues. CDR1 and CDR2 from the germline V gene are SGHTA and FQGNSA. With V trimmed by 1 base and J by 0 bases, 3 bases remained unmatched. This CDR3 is CASSLEGGSSYEQYF. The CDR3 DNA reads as TGTGCCAGCAGCTTAGAGGGCGGGAGCTCCTACGAGCAGTACTTC.

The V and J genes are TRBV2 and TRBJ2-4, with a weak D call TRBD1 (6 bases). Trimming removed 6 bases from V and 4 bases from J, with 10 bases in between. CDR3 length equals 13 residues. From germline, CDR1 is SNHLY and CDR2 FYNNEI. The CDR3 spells CASSVDRKNIQYF. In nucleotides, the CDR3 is TGTGCCAGCAGCGTGGACAGAAAAAACATTCAGTACTTC.

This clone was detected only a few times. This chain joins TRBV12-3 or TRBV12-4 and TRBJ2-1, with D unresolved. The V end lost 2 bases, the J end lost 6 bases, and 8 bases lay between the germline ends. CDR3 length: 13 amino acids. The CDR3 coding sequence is TGTGCCAGCAGTTTAAGACTCCCCAATGAGCAGTTCTTC. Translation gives CASSLRLPNEQFF.

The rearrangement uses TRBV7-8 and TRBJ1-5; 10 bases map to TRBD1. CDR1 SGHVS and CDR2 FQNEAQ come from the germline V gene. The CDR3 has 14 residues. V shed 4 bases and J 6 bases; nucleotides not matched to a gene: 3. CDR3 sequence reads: CASSSGTGAQPQHF. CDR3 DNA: TGTGCCAGCAGCTCAGGGACAGGGGCTCAGCCCCAGCATTTT.

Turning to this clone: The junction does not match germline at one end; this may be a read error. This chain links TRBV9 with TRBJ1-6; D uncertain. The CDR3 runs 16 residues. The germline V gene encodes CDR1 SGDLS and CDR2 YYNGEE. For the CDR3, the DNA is TGTGCCAGCAGTGTAGATGTGAGCTCCTATAATTCACCCCTCCACTTT. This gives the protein CASSVDVSSYNSPLHF.

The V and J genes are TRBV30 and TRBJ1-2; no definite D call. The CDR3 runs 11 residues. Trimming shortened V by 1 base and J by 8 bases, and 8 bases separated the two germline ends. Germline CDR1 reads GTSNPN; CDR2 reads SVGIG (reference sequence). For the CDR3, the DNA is TGTGCCTGGAGTGGAAGCAGGGGCTACACCTTC. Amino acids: CAWSGSRGYTF.

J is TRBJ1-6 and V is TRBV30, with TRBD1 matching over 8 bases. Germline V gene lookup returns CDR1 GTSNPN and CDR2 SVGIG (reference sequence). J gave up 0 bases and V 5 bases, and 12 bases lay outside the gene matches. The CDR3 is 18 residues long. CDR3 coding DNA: TGTGCCTGGCAGAATCCCCGGGACAGGAGCTCCTATAATTCACCCCTCCACTTT. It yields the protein CAWQNPRDRSSYNSPLHF.

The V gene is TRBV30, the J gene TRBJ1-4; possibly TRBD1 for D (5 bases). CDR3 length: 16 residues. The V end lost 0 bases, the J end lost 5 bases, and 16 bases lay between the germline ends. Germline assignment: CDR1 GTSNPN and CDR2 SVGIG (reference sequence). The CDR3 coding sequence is TGTGCCTGGAGTGTCCCCTTATCAGGGCAGAATGAAAAACTGTTTTTT. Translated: CAWSVPLSGQNEKLFF.

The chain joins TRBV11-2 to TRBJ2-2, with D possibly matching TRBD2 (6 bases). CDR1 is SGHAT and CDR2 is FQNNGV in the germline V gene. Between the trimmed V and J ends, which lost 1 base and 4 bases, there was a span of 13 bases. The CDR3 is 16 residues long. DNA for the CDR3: TGTGCCAGCAGCTTAGGGGGAGGCCGAATCACCGGGGAGCTGTTTTTT. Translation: CASSLGGGRITGELFF.

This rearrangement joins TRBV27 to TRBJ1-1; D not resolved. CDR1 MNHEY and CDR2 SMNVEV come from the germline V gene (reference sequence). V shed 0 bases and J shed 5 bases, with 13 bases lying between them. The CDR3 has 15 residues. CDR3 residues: CASSLSRGVRTEAFF. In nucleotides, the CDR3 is TGTGCCAGCAGTTTATCTCGGGGAGTAAGGACTGAAGCTTTCTTT.

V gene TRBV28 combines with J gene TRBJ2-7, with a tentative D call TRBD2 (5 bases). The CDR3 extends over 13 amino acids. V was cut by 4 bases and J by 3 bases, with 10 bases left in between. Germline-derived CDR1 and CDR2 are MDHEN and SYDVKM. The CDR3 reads CASSSAGNYEQYV. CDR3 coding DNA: TGTGCCAGCAGTTCGGCCGGGAACTACGAGCAGTACGTC.

The CDR3 bases are TGTGCCAGCAGTATTAGACAGGGTCGCGCCTACGAGCAGTACGTC. Translated: CASSIRQGRAYEQYV. The chain has TRBV6-5 and TRBJ2-7; 7 nucleotides line up with TRBD1. The trim removed 5 bases at V and 2 bases at J, leaving 9 bases unmatched. CDR3 length: 15 amino acids. The V gene's germline CDR1 is MNHEY and CDR2 SVGAGI.

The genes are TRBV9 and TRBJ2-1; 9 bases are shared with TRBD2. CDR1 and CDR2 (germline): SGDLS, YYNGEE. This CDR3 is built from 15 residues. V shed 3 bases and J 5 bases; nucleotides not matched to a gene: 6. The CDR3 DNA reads TGTGCCAGCAGCGAAACCGGGACTAGCAACAATGAGCAGTTCTTC. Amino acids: CASSETGTSNNEQFF.

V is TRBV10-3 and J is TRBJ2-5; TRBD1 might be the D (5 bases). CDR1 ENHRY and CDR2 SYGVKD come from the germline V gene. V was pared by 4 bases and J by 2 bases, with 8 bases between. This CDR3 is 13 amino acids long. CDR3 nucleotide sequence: TGTGCCATCAGTGGAGCAGGGCAAGAGACCCAGTACTTC. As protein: CAISGAGQETQYF.

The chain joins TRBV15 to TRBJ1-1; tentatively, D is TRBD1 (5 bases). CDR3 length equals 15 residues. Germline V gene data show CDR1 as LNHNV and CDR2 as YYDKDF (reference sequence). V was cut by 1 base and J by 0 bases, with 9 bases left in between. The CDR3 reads CATSRVRQMNTEAFF. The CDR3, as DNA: TGTGCCACCAGCAGAGTTAGACAGATGAACACTGAAGCTTTCTTT.

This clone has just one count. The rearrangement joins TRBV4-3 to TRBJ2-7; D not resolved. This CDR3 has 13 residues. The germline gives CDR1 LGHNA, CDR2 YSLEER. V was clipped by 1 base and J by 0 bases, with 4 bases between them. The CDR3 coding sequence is TGCGCCAGCAGCCAAGTTAGCTCCTACGAGCAGTACTTC. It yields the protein CASSQVSSYEQYF.